This entry features one TCR beta chain sequence. These data belong to a study of cytomegalovirus exposure and HLA in healthy donors. Study context: Caucasian-associated ancestry cluster membership applied to over 80% of under 450 genotyped donors.

It was with 60 Vbeta and 13 Jbeta primers that the PCR ran. Sequencing was performed with immunoSEQ multiplex PCR; in TCRdb, only in-frame clones are kept and a portion is missing. The data show tens of thousands of clones, roughly four fifths seen once. The CDR3 has 14 residues. Germline V CDR1 and CDR2: SQVTM, ANQGSEA. V was clipped by 3 bases and J by 8 bases; unmatched bases: 7. Sample: PBMCs. The sequence was obtained from a woman aged 30 to 39 in good health and CMV-seropositive. V gene TRBV29-1 combines with J gene TRBJ2-3, with 11 bases aligning to TRBD2. The CDR3 spells CSVEDSGRGGTQYF. In DNA form, the CDR3 reads TGCAGCGTTGAGGATAGCGGGAGGGGCGGTACGCAGTATTTT.